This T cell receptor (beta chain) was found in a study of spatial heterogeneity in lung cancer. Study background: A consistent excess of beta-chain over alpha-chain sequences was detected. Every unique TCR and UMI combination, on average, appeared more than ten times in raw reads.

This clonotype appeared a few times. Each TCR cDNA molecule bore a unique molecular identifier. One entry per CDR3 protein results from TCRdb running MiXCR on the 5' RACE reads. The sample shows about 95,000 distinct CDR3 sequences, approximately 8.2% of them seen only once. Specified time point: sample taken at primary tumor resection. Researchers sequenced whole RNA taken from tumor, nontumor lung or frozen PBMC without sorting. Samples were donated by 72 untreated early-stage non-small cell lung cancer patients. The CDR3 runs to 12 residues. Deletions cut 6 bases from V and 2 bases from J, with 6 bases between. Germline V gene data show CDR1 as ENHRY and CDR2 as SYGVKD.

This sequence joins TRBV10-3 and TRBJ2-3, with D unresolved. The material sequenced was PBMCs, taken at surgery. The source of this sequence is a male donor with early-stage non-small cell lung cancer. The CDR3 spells CAIRGITDTQYF. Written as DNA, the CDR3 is TGTGCCATCAGGGGGATCACAGATACGCAGTATTTT.